The text below deals with one T cell receptor beta chain. What it binds is not known. Since no conserved phenylalanine or tryptophan closes the CDR3, a read error is the likely cause. This specimen comes from a study of CD8+CD57+ T cells in acquired aplastic anemia. Overall study: Healthy CD8+ samples averaged around 11 million reads. General observations from the study: Sharing between patients and controls was observed for about 27 CD8+ CDR3 sequences.

According to the study, genomic DNA was the template for TCR beta VDJ and CDR3 profiling. TCRdb ran MiXCR on the reads and lists one entry per CDR3 protein. The sample lists just over 400,000 distinct CDR3 sequences; under 80% were seen once. This CDR3 contains 16 residues. J was trimmed by 6 bases and V by 5 bases; bases with no gene match: 14. The V gene is TRBV12-3 or TRBV12-4, the J gene TRBJ1-2; 8 bases fit TRBD1. The receptor was isolated from a human donor in good health, serving as a control. What was sequenced was sorted CD4+, CD8+, or CD8+CD57+ T cells (not recorded which) from PBMCs. CDR3 in amino acids: CASSGVKGTGVDGYTS. The CDR3, as DNA: TGTGCCAGCAGTGGAGTAAAGGGGACAGGAGTCGATGGCTACACCTCC.